This T cell receptor (beta chain) comes out of a study of OX40 agonist ivuxolimab in advanced cancers. Germline V lookup: CDR1 SGDLS, CDR2 YYNGEE. This CDR3 comprises 14 residues. V was shortened by 3 bases and J by 8 bases, with 17 bases between the two germline ends. TCRdb's copy holds only in-frame clones and misses some; the assay was immunoSEQ multiplex PCR. The sample yields over 80,000 clones, around 87% seen once. The TCR was taken from an adult with an advanced solid tumor such as melanoma, head and neck, liver or kidney cancer. This chain uses TRBV9 with TRBJ1-1; D is uncertain. The sample was CD4+ or CD8+ T cells sorted from blood, taken in a trial of the OX40 agonist ivuxolimab. The DNA for the CDR3 is TGTGCCAGCAGCGCAGGACGGTTTGGCAGGGAAGCTTTCTTT. This encodes CASSAGRFGREAFF. Drawing the rest from reference TRBV9 and TRBJ1-1, the complete variable domain is DSGVTQTPKHLITATGQRVTLRCSPRSGDLSVYWYQQSLDQGLQFLIQYYNGEERAKGNILERFSAQQFPDLHSELNLSSLELGDSALYFCASSAGRFGREAFFGQGTRLTVV.